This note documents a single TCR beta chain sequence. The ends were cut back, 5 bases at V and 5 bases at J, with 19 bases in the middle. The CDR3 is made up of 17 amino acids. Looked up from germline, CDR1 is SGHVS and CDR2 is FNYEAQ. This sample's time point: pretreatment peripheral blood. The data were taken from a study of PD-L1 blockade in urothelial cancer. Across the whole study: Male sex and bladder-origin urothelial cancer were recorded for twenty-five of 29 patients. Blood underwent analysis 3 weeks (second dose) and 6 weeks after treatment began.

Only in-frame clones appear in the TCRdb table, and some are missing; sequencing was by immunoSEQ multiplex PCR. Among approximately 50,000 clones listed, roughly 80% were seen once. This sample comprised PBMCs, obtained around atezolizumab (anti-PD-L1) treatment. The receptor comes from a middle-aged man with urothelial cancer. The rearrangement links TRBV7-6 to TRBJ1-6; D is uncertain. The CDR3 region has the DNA TGTGCCAGCAGCCTGGGCCCCCATAGTAACCATAATTCACCCCTCCACTTT. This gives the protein CASSLGPHSNHNSPLHF. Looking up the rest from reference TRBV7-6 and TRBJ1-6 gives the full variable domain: GAGVSQSPRYKVTKRGQDVALRCDPISGHVSLYWYRQALGQGPEFLTYFNYEAQQDKSGLPNDRFSAERPEGSISTLTIQRTEQRDSAMYRCASSLGPHSNHNSPLHFGNGTRLTVT.